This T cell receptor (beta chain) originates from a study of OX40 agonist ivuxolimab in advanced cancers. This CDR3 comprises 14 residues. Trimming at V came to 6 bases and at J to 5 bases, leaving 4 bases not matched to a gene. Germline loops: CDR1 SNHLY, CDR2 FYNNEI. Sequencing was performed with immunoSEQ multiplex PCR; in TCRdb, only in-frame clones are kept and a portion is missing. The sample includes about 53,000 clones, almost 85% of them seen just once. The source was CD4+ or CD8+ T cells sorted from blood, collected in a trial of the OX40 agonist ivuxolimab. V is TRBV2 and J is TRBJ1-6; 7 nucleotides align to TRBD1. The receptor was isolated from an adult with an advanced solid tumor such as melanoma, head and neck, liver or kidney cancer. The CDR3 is CASRGDRDNSPLHF. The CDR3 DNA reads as TGTGCCAGCAGGGGTGACAGGGATAATTCACCCCTCCACTTT.